The T cell receptor (beta chain) described here comes from a study of cytomegalovirus exposure and HLA in healthy donors. Study-wide results and limits: It was reported in a later analysis that an Asian-associated ancestry cluster showed fewer N-insertions than the roughly 670-donor mean.

This clone was counted only a few times. Its antigen is as yet unknown. J lost 2 bases, V lost 6 bases, and 7 bases had no gene match. The germline V gene has CDR1 SNHLY and CDR2 FYNNEI. This CDR3 contains 16 residues. The PCR made use of 60 Vbeta and 13 Jbeta primers. In the study's own analysis: The count from a later analysis was some 81 million unique TCR beta chains, roughly 11 million of them shared. Only in-frame clones appear in the TCRdb table, and some are missing; sequencing was by immunoSEQ multiplex PCR. The DNA was the basis for D and trimming; V, J and clone size are from that table. The table lists 200,000 to 300,000 clones, approximately 85% of them singletons.

The sequence was obtained from a woman between 40 and 50 years old in good health and CMV-seropositive. Sequenced: PBMCs. V gene TRBV2 combines with J gene TRBJ1-5, with 10 bases fitting TRBD1. The CDR3 DNA sequence: TGTGCCAGCAGCCAGGGACAGGGGACTCGCAATCAGCCCCAGCATTTT. It is translated as CASSQGQGTRNQPQHF.